A single sample gave rise to the 23 T cell receptor beta chains below, sequenced in a study of shared clonotypes between healthy human individuals. Produced via immunoSEQ multiplex PCR; TCRdb's table is partial and in-frame only. In the table there are under 1,100,000 clones, roughly 80% of which are singletons. Specimen: memory CD4+ T cells sorted from blood. As to subset: CD45RA-negative fraction. These receptors originate from a man between 18 and 29 years old in good health.

The V gene is TRBV5-4, the J gene TRBJ2-2; D may be TRBD2 (5 bases). Deletions cut 0 bases from V and 1 base from J, with 10 bases between. Germline V lookup: CDR1 SGHNT, CDR2 YYREEE (reference sequence). The CDR3 contains 16 residues. This chain's CDR3 is CASSLGAGGNTGELFF. The CDR3, as DNA: TGTGCCAGCAGCTTGGGGGCGGGTGGGAACACCGGGGAGCTGTTTTTT.

This clone was observed a handful of times. The V gene is TRBV30, the J gene TRBJ1-1; no clear D gene. From germline, CDR1 is GTSNPN and CDR2 SVGIG (reference sequence). The CDR3 is made up of 13 amino acids. Deletions cut 2 bases from V and 1 base from J, with 8 bases between. The CDR3 loop reads CAWSLGANTEAFF. The DNA for the CDR3 is TGTGCCTGGAGTCTGGGAGCGAACACTGAAGCTTTCTTT.

V usage is TRBV10-2 and J usage is TRBJ2-6, with D maybe TRBD1 (5 bases). Trimming removed 8 bases at V and 0 bases at J, with 23 bases between. The CDR3 length is 19 residues. CDR1 and CDR2 (germline): WSHSY, SAAADI. The CDR3 is CASGLHGHSPDSGANVLTF. The CDR3 DNA is TGCGCCAGCGGTCTTCACGGACACTCGCCCGACTCTGGGGCCAACGTCCTGACTTTC.

The chain is built from TRBV6-5 and TRBJ2-5, with D possibly being TRBD1 or TRBD2 (5 bases each). CDR1 and CDR2 (germline): MNHEY, SVGAGI. V lost 2 bases and J 0 bases, leaving 13 bases between the germline ends. The CDR3 runs 16 residues. The CDR3 spells CASSYRIGDHQETQYF. Written as DNA, the CDR3 is TGTGCCAGCAGTTACCGAATAGGGGACCACCAAGAGACCCAGTACTTC.

The gene calls are TRBV5-1 and TRBJ2-3; 10 bases map to TRBD1. This CDR3 spans 17 amino acids. Germline V gene lookup returns CDR1 SGHRS and CDR2 YFSETQ. Trimming removed 4 bases from V and 1 base from J; junction bases left unmatched: 9. Here the CDR3 reads CASSNRPTGGGTDTQYF. The CDR3 bases are TGCGCCAGCAGCAACCGACCGACAGGGGGCGGCACAGATACGCAGTATTTT.

This chain links TRBV23-1 with TRBJ1-2; maybe TRBD1 (6 bases). TRBV23-1 is labeled an ORF, and its function is uncertain. V was trimmed by 9 bases and J by 2 bases, leaving 22 bases between them. The CDR3 contains 16 residues. CDR3 sequence: CASHKGSVRGNYGYTF. The CDR3 DNA follows: TGCGCCAGTCATAAAGGGTCGGTCAGGGGAAACTATGGCTACACCTTC.

The chain joins TRBV5-6 to TRBJ2-1; D possibly corresponds to TRBD2 (5 bases). CDR1 is SGHDT, CDR2 YYEEEE, per germline. CDR3 size: 13 residues. V lost 4 bases and J 9 bases, leaving 14 bases between the germline ends. The CDR3: CASSPGSFGEQFF. The CDR3 DNA is TGTGCCAGCAGCCCGGGGAGTTTTGGTGAGCAGTTCTTC.

This clone was observed once. The chain couples TRBV7-2 to TRBJ2-5; no reliable D call. CDR1 and CDR2 from the germline V gene are SGHTA and FQGNSA. Trimming pared 4 bases from V and 4 bases from J, leaving 13 bases between. CDR3 length: 14 amino acids. Here the CDR3 DNA reads TGTGCCAGCAGCTCGGGCCTCCCTGGAGAGACCCAGTACTTC. Its translation: CASSSGLPGETQYF.

This clone was seen a single time. The chain recombines TRBV27 with TRBJ2-1; 7 positions match TRBD2. Germline CDR1 MNHEY, CDR2 SMNVEV (reference sequence). Germline trimming cut 5 bases from V and 3 bases from J; bases unmatched to any gene: 19. The CDR3 has 19 amino acids. The CDR3 DNA sequence: TGTGCCAGCAGTCCTCTACTTTCGGTAGCGGGTACGAACTACAATGAGCAGTTCTTC. Its protein product is CASSPLLSVAGTNYNEQFF.

This chain connects TRBV5-1 to TRBJ1-3; TRBD1 might be the D (6 bases). Looked up from germline, CDR1 is SGHRS and CDR2 is YFSETQ. The CDR3 runs 16 residues. The V end was cut by 2 bases, the J end by 0 bases, with 12 bases between. This CDR3 is CASSFGDRFSGNTIYF. Written as DNA, the CDR3 is TGCGCCAGCAGCTTTGGTGACAGGTTCTCTGGAAACACCATATATTTT.

This clone appeared a single time. The chain links TRBV7-9 to TRBJ2-1, with D possibly matching TRBD1 (6 bases). The CDR3 covers 14 residues. Deletions cut 1 base from V and 6 bases from J, with 10 bases between. The V gene's germline CDR1 is SEHNR and CDR2 FQNEAQ (reference sequence). The CDR3 reads CASSLVGARNEQFF. The CDR3 DNA sequence: TGTGCCAGCAGCTTAGTGGGGGCCCGCAATGAGCAGTTCTTC.

The genes are TRBV6-5 and TRBJ2-4; a possible D gene is TRBD1 (6 bases). The CDR3 extends over 14 amino acids. Deletions cut 6 bases from V and 0 bases from J, with 9 bases between. The V gene's germline CDR1 is MNHEY and CDR2 SVGAGI. The CDR3 DNA reads TGTGCCAGCAGGGCACAGGGAGCCAAAAACATTCAGTACTTC. Translating it yields CASRAQGAKNIQYF.

The chain joins TRBV29-1 to TRBJ2-5; the D gene is possibly TRBD2 (5 bases). The germline CDR1 and CDR2 sequences are SQVTM and ANQGSEA. The CDR3 totals 14 residues. Trimming shortened V by 1 base and J by 9 bases, and 18 bases separated the two germline ends. The CDR3 loop reads CSVEGPGGDGAQYF. DNA for the CDR3: TGCAGCGTTGAAGGACCGGGCGGCGACGGGGCCCAGTACTTC.

This clone was recorded many times. The chain employs TRBV7-2 and TRBJ1-3; 8 bases map to TRBD1. CDR3 length: 15 residues. Germline loops: CDR1 SGHTA, CDR2 FQGNSA. V gave up 5 bases and J gave up 2 bases; unmatched junction bases: 5. CDR3 amino acids: CASSPHRGTGNTIYF. CDR3 nucleotide sequence: TGTGCCAGCAGCCCACACAGGGGGACTGGAAACACCATATATTTT. Complete variable domain (other parts from reference TRBV7-2 and TRBJ1-3): GAGVSQSPSNKVTEKGKDVELRCDPISGHTALYWYRQSLGQGLEFLIYFQGNSAPDKSGLPSDRFSAERTGGSVSTLTIQRTQQEDSAVYLCASSPHRGTGNTIYFGEGSWLTVV.

The CDR3 spells CASRSSLTGDTQPQHF. Here the CDR3 DNA reads TGTGCCAGCAGGTCTAGTCTTACAGGGGACACACAGCCCCAGCATTTT. This chain connects TRBV28 to TRBJ1-5, with 7 bases fitting TRBD1. The CDR3 length is 16 residues. Per germline, CDR1 MDHEN and CDR2 SYDVKM. The junction had 15 bases not matched to a gene; V was cut back by 6 bases and J by 7 bases.

This chain links TRBV15 with TRBJ1-6; D call uncertain. From germline, CDR1 is LNHNV and CDR2 YYDKDF (reference sequence). V lost 1 base to trimming and J lost 12 bases, with 10 bases between them. There are 13 residues in the CDR3. The CDR3 nucleotides are TGTGCCACCAGCAGAGCCCCCAACGGACCCCTCCACTTT. It translates to CATSRAPNGPLHF.

This chain connects TRBV5-6 to TRBJ2-3; D remains unclear. This CDR3 spans 14 amino acids. V was pared by 4 bases and J by 0 bases, with 9 bases between. The germline CDR1 and CDR2 sequences are SGHDT and YYEEEE. CDR3 in DNA: TGTGCCAGCAGCACTCTCCAGAGCACAGATACGCAGTATTTT. Its protein product is CASSTLQSTDTQYF.

The V and J genes are TRBV5-4 and TRBJ1-2, with D hard to call. The V end was cut by 2 bases, the J end by 0 bases, with 8 bases between. CDR3 length: 14 residues. Germline V lookup: CDR1 SGHNT, CDR2 YYREEE (reference sequence). The CDR3 DNA follows: TGTGCCAGCAGCTTCGAGAGGGCTAACTATGGCTACACCTTC. Translation gives CASSFERANYGYTF.

The chain carries TRBV5-8 and TRBJ2-7; 7 bases match TRBD1. The ends lost 0 bases at V and 1 base at J; junction bases unmatched: 4. The CDR3 runs 15 residues. CDR1 is SGHTS and CDR2 is YDEGEE in the germline V gene. This chain's CDR3 is CASSLGWDRSYEQYF. For the CDR3, the DNA is TGTGCCAGCAGCTTGGGTTGGGACAGATCCTACGAGCAGTACTTC.

J is TRBJ2-3 and V is TRBV4-1, with 9 nucleotides matching TRBD2. The CDR3 loop spans 16 amino acids. CDR1 MGHRA and CDR2 YSYEKL come from the germline V gene. V lost 0 bases and J lost 6; bases outside the gene matches: 7. In DNA, the CDR3 is TGCGCCAGCAGCCAAGATTCAACTAGCGGGTGGGATACGCAGTATTTT. Amino acid sequence: CASSQDSTSGWDTQYF.

V and J are TRBV19 and TRBJ2-3; no reliable D call. The CDR3 totals 12 residues. Germline CDR1 reads LNHDA; CDR2 reads SQIVND (reference sequence). Deletions cut 10 bases from V and 0 bases from J, with 8 bases between. In DNA form, the CDR3 reads TGTGCCATCACGGACAGCACAGATACGCAGTATTTT. This translates into CAITDSTDTQYF.

J is TRBJ2-7 and V is TRBV18; D unclear. The CDR3 runs to 15 residues. V shed 3 bases and J shed 5 bases, with 17 bases lying between them. Germline V gene lookup returns CDR1 KGHSH and CDR2 LQKENI. In DNA, the CDR3 is TGTGCCAGCTCACCCTTACTAACAAGTCGGGACGAGCAGTACTTC. Residues: CASSPLLTSRDEQYF.

V and J are TRBV7-6 and TRBJ2-5; D not certain. Germline assignment: CDR1 SGHVS and CDR2 FNYEAQ. CDR3 length: 13 amino acids. Trimming shortened V by 5 bases and J by 1 base, and 8 bases separated the two germline ends. Written as DNA, the CDR3 is TGTGCCAGCAGCCCAACCCGCCAAGAGACCCAGTACTTC. Translating it yields CASSPTRQETQYF.